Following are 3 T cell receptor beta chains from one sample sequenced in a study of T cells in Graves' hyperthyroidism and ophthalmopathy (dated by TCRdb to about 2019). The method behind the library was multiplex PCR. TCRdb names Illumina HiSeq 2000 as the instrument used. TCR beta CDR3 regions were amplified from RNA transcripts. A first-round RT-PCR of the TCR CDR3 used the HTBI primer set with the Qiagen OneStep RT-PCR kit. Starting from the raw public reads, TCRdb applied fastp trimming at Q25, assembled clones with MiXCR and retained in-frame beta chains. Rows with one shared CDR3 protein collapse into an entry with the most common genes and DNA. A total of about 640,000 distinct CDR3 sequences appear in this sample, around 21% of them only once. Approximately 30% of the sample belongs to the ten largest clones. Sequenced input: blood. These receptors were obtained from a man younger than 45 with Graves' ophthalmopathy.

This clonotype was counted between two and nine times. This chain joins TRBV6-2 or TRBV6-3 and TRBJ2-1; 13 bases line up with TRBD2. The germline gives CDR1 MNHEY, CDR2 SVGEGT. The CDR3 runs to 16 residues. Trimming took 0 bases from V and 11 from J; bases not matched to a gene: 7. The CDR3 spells CASSYSPGLAGDQQFF. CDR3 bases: TGTGCCAGCAGTTACTCCCCCGGACTAGCGGGGGACCAGCAGTTCTTC.

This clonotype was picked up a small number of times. The CDR3 DNA sequence: TGTGCCAGCAGCCCCCCAAGGGGGCAGGAGGAAAAACTGTTTTTT. Protein sequence: CASSPPRGQEEKLFF. This rearrangement joins TRBV7-9 to TRBJ1-4, with 7 bases that match TRBD1. Germline V gene lookup returns CDR1 SEHNR and CDR2 FQNEAQ (reference sequence). The trim removed 5 bases at V and 8 bases at J, leaving 11 bases unmatched. The CDR3 totals 15 residues.

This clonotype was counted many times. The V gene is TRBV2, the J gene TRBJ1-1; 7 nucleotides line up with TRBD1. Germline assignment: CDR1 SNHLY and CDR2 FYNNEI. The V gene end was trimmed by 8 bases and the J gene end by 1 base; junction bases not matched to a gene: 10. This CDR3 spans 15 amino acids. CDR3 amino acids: CASWRGQGGNTEAFF. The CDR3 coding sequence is TGTGCCAGCTGGCGGGGGCAGGGGGGGAACACTGAAGCTTTCTTT.